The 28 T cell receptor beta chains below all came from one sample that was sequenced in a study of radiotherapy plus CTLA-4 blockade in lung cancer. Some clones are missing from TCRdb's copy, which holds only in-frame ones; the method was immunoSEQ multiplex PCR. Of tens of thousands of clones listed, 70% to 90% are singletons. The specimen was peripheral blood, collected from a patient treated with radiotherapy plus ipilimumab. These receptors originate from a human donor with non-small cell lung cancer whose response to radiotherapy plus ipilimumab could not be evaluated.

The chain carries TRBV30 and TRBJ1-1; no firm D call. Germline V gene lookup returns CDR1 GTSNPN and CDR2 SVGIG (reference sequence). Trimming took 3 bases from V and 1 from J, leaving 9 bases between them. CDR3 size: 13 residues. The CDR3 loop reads CAWRTVRNTEAFF. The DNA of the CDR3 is TGTGCCTGGAGAACGGTGAGGAACACTGAAGCTTTCTTT.

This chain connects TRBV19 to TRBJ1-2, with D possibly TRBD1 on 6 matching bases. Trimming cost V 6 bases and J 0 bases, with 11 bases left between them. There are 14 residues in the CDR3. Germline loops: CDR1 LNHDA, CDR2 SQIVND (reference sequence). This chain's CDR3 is CASRKAGANYGYTF. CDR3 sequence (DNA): TGTGCCAGTAGGAAGGCAGGGGCTAACTATGGCTACACCTTC.

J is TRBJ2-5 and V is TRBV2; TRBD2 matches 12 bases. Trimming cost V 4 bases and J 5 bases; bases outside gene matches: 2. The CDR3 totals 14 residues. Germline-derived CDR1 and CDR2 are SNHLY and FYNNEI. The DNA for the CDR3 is TGTGCCAGCAGTGGAGGGACTAGCGGGGAGACCCAGTACTTC. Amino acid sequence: CASSGGTSGETQYF.

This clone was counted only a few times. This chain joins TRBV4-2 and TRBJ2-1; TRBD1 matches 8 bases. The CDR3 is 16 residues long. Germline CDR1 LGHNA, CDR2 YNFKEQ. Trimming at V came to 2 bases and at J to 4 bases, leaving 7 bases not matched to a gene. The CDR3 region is CASSQRTGTDYNEQFF. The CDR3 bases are TGTGCCAGCAGCCAACGGACAGGGACGGATTACAATGAGCAGTTCTTC.

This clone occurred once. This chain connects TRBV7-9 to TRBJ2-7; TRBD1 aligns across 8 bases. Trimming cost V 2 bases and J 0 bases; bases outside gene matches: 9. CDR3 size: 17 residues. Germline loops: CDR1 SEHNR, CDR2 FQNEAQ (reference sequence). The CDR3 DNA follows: TGTGCCAGCAGCTTACCCCTGACCGGGACAGGCTCCTACGAGCAGTACTTC. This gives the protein CASSLPLTGTGSYEQYF.

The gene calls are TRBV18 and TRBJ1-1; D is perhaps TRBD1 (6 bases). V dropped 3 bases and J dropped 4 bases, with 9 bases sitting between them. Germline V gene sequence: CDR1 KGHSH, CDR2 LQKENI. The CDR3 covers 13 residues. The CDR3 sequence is CASSPTGSTEAFF. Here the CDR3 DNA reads TGTGCCAGCTCACCGACAGGAAGCACTGAAGCTTTCTTT. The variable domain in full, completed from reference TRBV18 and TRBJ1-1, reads NAGVMQNPRHLVRRRGQEARLRCSPMKGHSHVYWYRQLPEEGLKFMVYLQKENIIDESGMPKERFSAEFPKEGPSILRIQQVVRGDSAAYFCASSPTGSTEAFFGQGTRLTVV.

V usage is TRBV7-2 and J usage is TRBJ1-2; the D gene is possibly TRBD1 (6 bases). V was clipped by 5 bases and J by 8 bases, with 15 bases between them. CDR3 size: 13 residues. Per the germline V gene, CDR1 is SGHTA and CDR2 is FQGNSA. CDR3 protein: CASSILQGSGYTF. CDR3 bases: TGTGCCAGCAGCATACTACAGGGCTCCGGCTACACCTTC.

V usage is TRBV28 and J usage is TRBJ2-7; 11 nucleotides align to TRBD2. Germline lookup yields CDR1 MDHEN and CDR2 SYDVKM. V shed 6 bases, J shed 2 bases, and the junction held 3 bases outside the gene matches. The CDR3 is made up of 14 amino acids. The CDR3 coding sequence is TGTGCCAGCAGGCCTAGCGGGGGGCCCTACGAGCAGTACTTC. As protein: CASRPSGGPYEQYF.

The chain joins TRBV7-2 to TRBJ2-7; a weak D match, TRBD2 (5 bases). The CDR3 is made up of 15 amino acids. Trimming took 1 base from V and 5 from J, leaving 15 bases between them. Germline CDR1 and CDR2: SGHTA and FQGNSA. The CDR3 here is CASSLEVTTGDEQYF. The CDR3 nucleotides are TGTGCCAGCAGCTTAGAGGTGACTACTGGGGACGAGCAGTACTTC.

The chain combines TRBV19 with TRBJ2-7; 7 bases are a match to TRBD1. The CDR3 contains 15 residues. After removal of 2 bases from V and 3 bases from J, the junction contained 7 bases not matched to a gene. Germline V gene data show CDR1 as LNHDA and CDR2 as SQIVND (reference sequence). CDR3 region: CASSIYSGQYYEQYF. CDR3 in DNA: TGTGCCAGTAGTATATACTCGGGACAGTACTACGAGCAGTACTTC.

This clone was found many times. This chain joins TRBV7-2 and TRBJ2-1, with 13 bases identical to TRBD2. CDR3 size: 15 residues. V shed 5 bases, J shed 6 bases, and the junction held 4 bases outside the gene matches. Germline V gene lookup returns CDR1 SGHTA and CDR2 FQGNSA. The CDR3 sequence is CASSQGLAGANEQFF. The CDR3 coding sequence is TGTGCCAGCAGCCAAGGACTAGCGGGAGCCAATGAGCAGTTCTTC.

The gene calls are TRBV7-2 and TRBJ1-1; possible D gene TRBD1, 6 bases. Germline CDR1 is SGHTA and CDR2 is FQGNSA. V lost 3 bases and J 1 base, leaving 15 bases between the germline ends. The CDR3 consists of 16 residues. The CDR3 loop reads CASSFPGRTANTEAFF. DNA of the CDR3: TGTGCCAGCAGCTTCCCAGGCAGGACAGCGAACACTGAAGCTTTCTTT. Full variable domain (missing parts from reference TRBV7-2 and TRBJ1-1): GAGVSQSPSNKVTEKGKDVELRCDPISGHTALYWYRQSLGQGLEFLIYFQGNSAPDKSGLPSDRFSAERTGGSVSTLTIQRTQQEDSAVYLCASSFPGRTANTEAFFGQGTRLTVV.

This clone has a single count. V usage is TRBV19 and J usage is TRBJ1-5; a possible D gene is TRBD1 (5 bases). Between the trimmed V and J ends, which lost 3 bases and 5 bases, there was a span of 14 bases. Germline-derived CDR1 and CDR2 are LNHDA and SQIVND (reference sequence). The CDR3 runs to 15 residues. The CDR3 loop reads CASSIGVQEYQPQHF. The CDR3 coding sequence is TGTGCCAGTAGTATCGGTGTACAGGAATATCAGCCCCAGCATTTT.

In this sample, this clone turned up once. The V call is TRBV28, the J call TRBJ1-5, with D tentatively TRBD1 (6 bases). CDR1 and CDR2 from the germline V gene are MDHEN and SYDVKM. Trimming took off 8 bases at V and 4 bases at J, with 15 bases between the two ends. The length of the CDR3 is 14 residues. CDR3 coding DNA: TGTGCCAGCGAACGAGGGGGAACAAATCAGCCCCAGCATTTT. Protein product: CASERGGTNQPQHF.

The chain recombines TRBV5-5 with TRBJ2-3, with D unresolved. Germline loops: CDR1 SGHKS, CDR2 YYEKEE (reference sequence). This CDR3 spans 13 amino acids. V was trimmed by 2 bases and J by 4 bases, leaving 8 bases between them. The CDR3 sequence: CASSFGGSDTQYF. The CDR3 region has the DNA TGTGCCAGCAGCTTCGGCGGTTCAGATACGCAGTATTTT.

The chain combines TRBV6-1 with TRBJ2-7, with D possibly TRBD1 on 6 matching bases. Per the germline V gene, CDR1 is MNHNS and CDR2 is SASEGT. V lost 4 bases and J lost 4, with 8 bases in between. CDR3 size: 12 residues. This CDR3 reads CASSGTVYEQYF. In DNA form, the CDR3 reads TGTGCCAGCAGTGGGACAGTTTACGAGCAGTACTTC.

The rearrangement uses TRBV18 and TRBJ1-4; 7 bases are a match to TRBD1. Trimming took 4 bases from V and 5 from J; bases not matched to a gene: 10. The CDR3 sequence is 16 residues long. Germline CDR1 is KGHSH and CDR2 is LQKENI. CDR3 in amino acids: CASSRLAGTANEKLFF. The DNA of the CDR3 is TGTGCCAGCTCACGCCTCGCAGGGACAGCGAATGAAAAACTGTTTTTT.

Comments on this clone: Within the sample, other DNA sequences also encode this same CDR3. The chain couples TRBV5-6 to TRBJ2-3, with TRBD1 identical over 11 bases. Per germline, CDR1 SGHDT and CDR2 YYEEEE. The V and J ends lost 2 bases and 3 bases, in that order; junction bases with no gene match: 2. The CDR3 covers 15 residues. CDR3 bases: TGTGCCAGCAGCTTCGGGACAGGGGGGACAGATACGCAGTATTTT. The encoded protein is CASSFGTGGTDTQYF.

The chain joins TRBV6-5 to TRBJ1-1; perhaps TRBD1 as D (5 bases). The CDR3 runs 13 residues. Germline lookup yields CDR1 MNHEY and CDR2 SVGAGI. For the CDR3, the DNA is TGTGCATCCGCGATGGGGGGGGGCACTGAAGCTTTCTTT. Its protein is CASAMGGGTEAFF.

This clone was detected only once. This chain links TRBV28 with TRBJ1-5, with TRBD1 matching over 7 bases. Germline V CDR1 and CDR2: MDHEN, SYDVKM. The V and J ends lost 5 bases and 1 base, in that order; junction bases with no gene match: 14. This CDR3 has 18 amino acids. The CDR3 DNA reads TGTGCCAGCAGTGGCTCCTTATACAGGGGAAGGAGCAATCAGCCCCAGCATTTT. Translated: CASSGSLYRGRSNQPQHF.

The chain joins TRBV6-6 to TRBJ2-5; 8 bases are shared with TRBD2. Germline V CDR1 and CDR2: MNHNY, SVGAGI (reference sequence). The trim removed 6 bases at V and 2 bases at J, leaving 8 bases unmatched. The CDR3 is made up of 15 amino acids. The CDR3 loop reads CASRTAGGTQETQYF. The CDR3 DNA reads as TGTGCCAGCAGGACGGCGGGGGGAACGCAAGAGACCCAGTACTTC.

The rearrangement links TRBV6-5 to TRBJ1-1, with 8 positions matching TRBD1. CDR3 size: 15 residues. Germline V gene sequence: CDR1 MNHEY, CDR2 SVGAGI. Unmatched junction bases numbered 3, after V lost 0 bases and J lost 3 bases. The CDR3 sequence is CASSYSIQGDTEAFF. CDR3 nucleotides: TGTGCCAGCAGTTACTCGATACAGGGGGACACTGAAGCTTTCTTT.

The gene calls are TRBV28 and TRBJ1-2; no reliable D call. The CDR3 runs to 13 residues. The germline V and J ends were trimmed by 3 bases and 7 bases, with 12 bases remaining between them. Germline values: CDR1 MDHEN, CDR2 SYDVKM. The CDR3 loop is CASSFGETLGYTF. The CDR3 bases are TGTGCCAGCAGTTTTGGGGAGACTCTTGGCTACACCTTC.

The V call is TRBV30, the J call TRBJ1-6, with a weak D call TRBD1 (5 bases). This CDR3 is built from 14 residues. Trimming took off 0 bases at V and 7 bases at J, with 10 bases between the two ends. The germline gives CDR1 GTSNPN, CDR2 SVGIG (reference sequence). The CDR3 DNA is TGTGCCTGGAGTGTGGGGCACGGGAATTCACCCCTCCACTTT. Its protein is CAWSVGHGNSPLHF.

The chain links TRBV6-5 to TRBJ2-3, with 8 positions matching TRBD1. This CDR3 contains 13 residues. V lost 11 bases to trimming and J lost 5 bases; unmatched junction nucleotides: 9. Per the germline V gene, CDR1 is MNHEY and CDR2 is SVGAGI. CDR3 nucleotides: TGTGCCGCCCGCAGGGGGCTGGGAGATACGCAGTATTTT. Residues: CAARRGLGDTQYF.

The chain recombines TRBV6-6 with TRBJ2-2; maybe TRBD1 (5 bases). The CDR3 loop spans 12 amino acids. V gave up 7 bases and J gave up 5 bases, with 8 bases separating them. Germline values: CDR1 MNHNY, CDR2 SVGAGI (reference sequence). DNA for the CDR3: TGTGCCAGCAACCAGGGAACCGGGGAGCTGTTTTTT. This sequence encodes CASNQGTGELFF.

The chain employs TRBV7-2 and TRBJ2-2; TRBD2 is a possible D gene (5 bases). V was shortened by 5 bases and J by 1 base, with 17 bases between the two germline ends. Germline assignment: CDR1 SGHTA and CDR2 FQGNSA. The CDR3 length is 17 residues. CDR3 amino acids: CASSGRRTGLNTGELFF. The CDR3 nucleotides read TGTGCCAGCAGCGGACGGAGAACGGGATTGAACACCGGGGAGCTGTTTTTT. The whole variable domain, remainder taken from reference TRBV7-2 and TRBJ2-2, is GAGVSQSPSNKVTEKGKDVELRCDPISGHTALYWYRQSLGQGLEFLIYFQGNSAPDKSGLPSDRFSAERTGGSVSTLTIQRTQQEDSAVYLCASSGRRTGLNTGELFFGEGSRLTVL.

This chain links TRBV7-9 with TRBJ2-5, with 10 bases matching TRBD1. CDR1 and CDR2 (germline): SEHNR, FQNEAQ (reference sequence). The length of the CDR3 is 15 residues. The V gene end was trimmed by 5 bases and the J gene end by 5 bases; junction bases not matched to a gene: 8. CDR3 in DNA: TGTGCCAGCAGCCTACTGACAGGGGGCGCGGAGACCCAGTACTTC. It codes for CASSLLTGGAETQYF.